Below, 9 T cell receptor beta chains from the same sample are listed, as sequenced in a study of cytomegalovirus exposure and HLA in healthy donors (dated by TCRdb to the late 2010s). The library relied on the immunoSEQ multiplex PCR assay. For the multiplex PCR, a mixture combining 60 forward primers for TCR Vbeta segments and 13 reverse primers for TCR Jbeta segments was used. Imported from immuneACCESS, the table was reduced by TCRdb to in-frame sequences with V and J called. These copies leave out some clones; in studies compared against another copy, an unresolved V gene accounts for under half, and the cause of the remainder is not known. In this sample the table shows 150,000 to 200,000 clones, 70% to 85% of which occur a single time. The ten largest clones add up to over 2% of the sample. What was sequenced was PBMCs. The receptor source for this set is a human donor in good health.

The V gene is TRBV4-3, the J gene TRBJ2-3; perhaps TRBD1 as D (5 bases). The V gene's germline CDR1 is LGHNA and CDR2 YSLEER. Trimming took 4 bases from V and 6 from J, leaving 8 bases between them. This CDR3 is 12 amino acids long. For the CDR3, the DNA is TGCGCCAGCAGCCGACAGTCTGATACGCAGTATTTT. It yields the protein CASSRQSDTQYF.

The chain carries TRBV7-2 and TRBJ1-6, with 7 bases that match TRBD1. The CDR3 contains 15 residues. V lost 5 bases, J lost 2 bases, and 3 bases stayed unmatched. Germline V gene sequence: CDR1 SGHTA, CDR2 FQGNSA. CDR3 residues: CASSVGQTYNSPLHF. CDR3 bases: TGTGCCAGCAGCGTGGGACAGACCTATAATTCACCCCTCCACTTT.

The CDR3 region is CASSESPSEPDTQYF. The CDR3 DNA follows: TGTGCCAGCAGTGAATCGCCTAGCGAGCCAGATACGCAGTATTTT. The rearrangement links TRBV25-1 to TRBJ2-3; maybe TRBD2 (6 bases). This CDR3 contains 15 residues. Trimming cost V 1 base and J 4 bases, with 12 bases left between them. Germline V CDR1 and CDR2: MGHDK, SYGVNS.

The chain employs TRBV4-3 and TRBJ2-7; D possibly corresponds to TRBD2 (5 bases). The V and J ends lost 1 base and 0 bases respectively, with 10 bases between them. Germline V CDR1 and CDR2: LGHNA, YSLEER. The length of the CDR3 is 15 residues. CDR3 DNA sequence: TGCGCCAGCAGCCAAGCGCCGGCGGGCTCCTACGAGCAGTACTTC. It codes for CASSQAPAGSYEQYF.

The V and J genes are TRBV6-6 and TRBJ1-2; 7 bases match TRBD1. The CDR3 contains 16 residues. CDR1 is MNHNY and CDR2 is SVGAGI in the germline V gene (reference sequence). Unmatched junction bases numbered 11, after V lost 0 bases and J lost 7 bases. The CDR3, as DNA: TGTGCCAGCAGTTACTCGGCCGTGACAGGGTCTGGTGGCTACACCTTC. It translates to CASSYSAVTGSGGYTF.

The rearrangement uses TRBV11-3 and TRBJ2-2; 7 bases are a match to TRBD2. Germline-derived CDR1 and CDR2 are SGHNT and YENEEA. The CDR3 extends over 16 amino acids. J was trimmed by 3 bases and V by 5 bases; bases with no gene match: 9. CDR3 sequence reads: CASSLGGFHDTGELFF. The CDR3 coding sequence is TGTGCCAGCAGCCTCGGGGGGTTCCACGACACCGGGGAGCTGTTTTTT.

This rearrangement joins TRBV30 to TRBJ1-2, with 7 bases that match TRBD1. Germline V gives CDR1 GTSNPN, CDR2 SVGIG (reference sequence). The CDR3 covers 12 residues. Trimming removed 7 bases from V and 8 bases from J; junction bases left unmatched: 10. CDR3 amino acids: CAYPQGPRGYTF. For the CDR3, the DNA is TGTGCCTACCCACAGGGGCCCCGAGGCTACACCTTC.

The chain couples TRBV5-1 to TRBJ1-1, with a tentative D call TRBD1 (6 bases). This CDR3 is 14 amino acids long. Germline V gives CDR1 SGHRS, CDR2 YFSETQ. The germline V and J ends were trimmed by 2 bases and 4 bases, with 12 bases remaining between them. In DNA form, the CDR3 reads TGCGCCAGCAGCTTACAGGGTGGCGGCACTGAAGCTTTCTTT. It codes for CASSLQGGGTEAFF.

This rearrangement joins TRBV30 to TRBJ1-2; the D gene is possibly TRBD1 (5 bases). The length of the CDR3 is 15 residues. Trimming took off 0 bases at V and 4 bases at J, with 15 bases between the two ends. Per the germline V gene, CDR1 is GTSNPN and CDR2 is SVGIG (reference sequence). CDR3 protein: CAWSVQGPGIYGYTF. CDR3 DNA sequence: TGTGCCTGGAGTGTCCAGGGCCCAGGGATCTATGGCTACACCTTC.